Below are 5 T cell receptor beta chains sequenced from a single sample in a study of blood T cell repertoires in COVID-19. The protocol was immunoSEQ multiplex PCR, while the TCRdb copy is restricted to in-frame clones and leaves out a portion. The top ten clones hold over 2% of a sample with 250,000 to 300,000 clones, approximately 86% of them seen once. The sample comprised peripheral blood. These receptors came from a woman aged 50 to 60 who had recovered from COVID-19.

This chain joins TRBV5-1 and TRBJ1-1, with D tentatively TRBD1 (6 bases). The CDR3 loop spans 15 amino acids. Germline-derived CDR1 and CDR2 are SGHRS and YFSETQ. Trimming pared 2 bases from V and 10 bases from J, leaving 21 bases between. The CDR3 DNA sequence: TGCGCCAGCAGCTTAGGGGGGGCCCACACTGACGGAGCTTTCTTT. The encoded protein is CASSLGGAHTDGAFF.

This sequence joins TRBV19 and TRBJ1-5; maybe TRBD1 (5 bases). Trimming removed 4 bases at V and 5 bases at J, with 6 bases between. The germline V gene has CDR1 LNHDA and CDR2 SQIVND (reference sequence). The CDR3 is made up of 12 amino acids. The CDR3 nucleotides are TGTGCCAGTAGTAAACAGGATCAGCCCCAGCATTTT. Encoded protein: CASSKQDQPQHF.

J is TRBJ1-2 and V is TRBV7-9; 12 positions agree with TRBD1. The CDR3 consists of 14 residues. The V and J ends lost 6 bases and 5 bases, in that order; junction bases with no gene match: 4. Germline V gene sequence: CDR1 SEHNR, CDR2 FQNEAQ (reference sequence). CDR3 nucleotides: TGTGCCAGCAGTGCGGGACAGGGGGCTTATGGCTACACCTTC. Residues: CASSAGQGAYGYTF.

The chain is built from TRBV5-4 and TRBJ2-3; 12 bases match TRBD2. The ends lost 4 bases at V and 4 bases at J; junction bases unmatched: 7. The length of the CDR3 is 16 residues. CDR1 is SGHNT and CDR2 is YYREEE in the germline V gene (reference sequence). In nucleotides, the CDR3 is TGTGCCAGCAGCATCCGGACTAGCGGGACGGCAGATACGCAGTATTTT. It is translated as CASSIRTSGTADTQYF.

J is TRBJ1-2 and V is TRBV19, with D hard to call. The CDR3 totals 13 residues. Germline V CDR1 and CDR2: LNHDA, SQIVND (reference sequence). V gave up 1 base and J gave up 3 bases, with 6 bases separating them. CDR3 sequence: CASSIGTDYGYTF. The CDR3 DNA reads as TGTGCCAGTAGTATAGGCACAGACTATGGCTACACCTTC. Looking up the rest from reference TRBV19 and TRBJ1-2 gives the full variable domain: DGGITQSPKYLFRKEGQNVTLSCEQNLNHDAMYWYRQDPGQGLRLIYYSQIVNDFQKGDIAEGYSVSREKKESFPLTVTSAQKNPTAFYLCASSIGTDYGYTFGSGTRLTVV.